The 26 T cell receptor beta chains listed next were all sequenced from one sample in a study of human T cells and chemical hapten exposure (TCRdb year 2021). The label giving this sample's time point can be read as: patch test 1, 2 weeks after DPC sensitization. This specimen's treatment or condition label, interpreted: therapeutic diphenylcyclopropenone sensitization with weekly scalp DPC. Library method: RACE. This sample was sequenced with a NextSeq 500. The public sequencing data were trimmed at Q25 with fastp and processed into clonotypes with MiXCR by TCRdb, which kept only in-frame beta chains. Rows with a matching CDR3 protein are joined into one entry that keeps the most common DNA and genes. The sample data list approximately 400,000 distinct CDR3 sequences, and around 5% of these were observed just once. The top ten clones comprise around 2.3% of the sample. The material sequenced was whole blood, taken in connection with sensitization to the hapten diphenylcyclopropenone (DPC). Receptors originate from a woman aged 50 to 60 with alopecia areata. Some clones in this sample may be carry-over from other donors' samples.

This clonotype was recorded many times. The rearrangement uses TRBV28 and TRBJ2-2; D could derive from TRBD1 or TRBD2 (6 bases each). This CDR3 is built from 15 residues. Germline CDR1 MDHEN, CDR2 SYDVKM. With 3 bases removed from V and 6 bases from J, the gap between germline ends came to 14 bases. The CDR3 DNA sequence: TGTGCCAGCAGTTTGGTAGAGGGGGGCCCCGGGGAGCTGTTTTTT. It specifies CASSLVEGGPGELFF.

This clonotype was recorded many times. The J gene is TRBJ2-3, the V gene TRBV3-1, with 13 bases matching TRBD2. Germline assignment: CDR1 LGHDT and CDR2 YNNKEL (reference sequence). The CDR3 covers 20 residues. J lost 3 bases, V lost 5 bases, and 17 bases had no gene match. CDR3 amino acids: CASSSRTPGLAGVGTDTQYF. CDR3 coding DNA: TGTGCCAGCAGCTCCCGTACTCCCGGACTAGCGGGGGTGGGGACAGATACGCAGTATTTT.

This clonotype was seen many times. The J gene is TRBJ2-5, the V gene TRBV7-9; 10 bases fit TRBD1. Germline V CDR1 and CDR2: SEHNR, FQNEAQ (reference sequence). The ends lost 6 bases at V and 0 bases at J; junction bases unmatched: 10. CDR3 size: 17 residues. The CDR3 nucleotides are TGTGCCAGCAGAGGGATTCCGGGACAGGGGTACCAAGAGACCCAGTACTTC. Translated, it gives CASRGIPGQGYQETQYF.

Points on this clonotype: The junction and the germline gene differ at one end; a read error may be behind it. The V gene is TRBV30, the J gene TRBJ2-5, with TRBD2 identical over 12 bases. This CDR3 is built from 11 residues. Germline loops: CDR1 GTSNPN, CDR2 SVGIG (reference sequence). CDR3: CAWIGSGTSGF. CDR3 DNA sequence: TGTGCCTGGATTGGGTCCGGGACTAGCGGGTTC.

This clonotype was seen repeatedly, ten times or more. J is TRBJ2-7 and V is TRBV5-1; TRBD1 matches 9 bases. The CDR3 loop spans 15 amino acids. Germline assignment: CDR1 SGHRS and CDR2 YFSETQ. J was trimmed by 1 base and V by 2 bases; bases with no gene match: 4. The CDR3 is CASSFGQGPSYEQYF. The CDR3 region has the DNA TGCGCCAGCAGCTTCGGACAGGGGCCTTCCTACGAGCAGTACTTC. The variable domain in full, with the rest retrieved from reference TRBV5-1 and TRBJ2-7, is KAGVTQTPRYLIKTRGQQVTLSCSPISGHRSVSWYQQTPGQGLQFLFEYFSETQRNKGNFPGRFSGRQFSNSRSEMNVSTLELGDSALYLCASSFGQGPSYEQYFGPGTRLTVT.

The V and J genes are TRBV29-1 and TRBJ2-7; 8 bases are shared with TRBD2. V lost 2 bases, J lost 0 bases, and 3 bases stayed unmatched. In germline, CDR1 is SQVTM, CDR2 ANQGSEA. The length of the CDR3 is 14 residues. CDR3 in DNA: TGCAGCGTTGAAAAACGGGAGGGCTCCTACGAGCAGTACTTC. Protein sequence: CSVEKREGSYEQYF.

The V and J genes are TRBV27 and TRBJ2-5, with D tentatively TRBD2 (7 bases). V gave up 6 bases and J gave up 5 bases, with 13 bases separating them. Germline V gene data show CDR1 as MNHEY and CDR2 as SMNVEV (reference sequence). This CDR3 region has 13 residues. This chain's CDR3 is CASRLQGGETQYF. The DNA of the CDR3 is TGTGCCAGCAGGTTACAGGGAGGGGAGACCCAGTACTTC.

This clonotype was counted many times. This chain joins TRBV20-1 and TRBJ2-5; D uncertain. CDR1 and CDR2 from the germline V gene are DFQATT and SNEGSKA (reference sequence). CDR3 length: 11 residues. Trimming pared 6 bases from V and 1 base from J, leaving 6 bases between. In DNA form, the CDR3 reads TGCAGTGCGGAAGTCCAAGAGACCCAGTACTTC. Protein sequence: CSAEVQETQYF.

The table lists this clonotype with a few counts. The V and J genes are TRBV28 and TRBJ1-2; TRBD1 agrees at 9 bases. The length of the CDR3 is 14 residues. Per germline, CDR1 MDHEN and CDR2 SYDVKM. The trim removed 5 bases at V and 3 bases at J, leaving 4 bases unmatched. DNA for the CDR3: TGTGCCAGCAGTGAGGACAGGGGCTACTATGGCTACACCTTC. This translates into CASSEDRGYYGYTF.

This chain joins TRBV14 and TRBJ1-2; no clear D gene. V was pared by 4 bases and J by 3 bases, with 9 bases between. CDR1 SGHDN and CDR2 FVKESK come from the germline V gene. The CDR3 is 13 amino acids. The CDR3 reads CASSPDRYYGYTF. The CDR3 region has the DNA TGTGCCAGCAGCCCGGACCGTTACTATGGCTACACCTTC.

This clonotype came up a few times. One end of the junction is discordant with germline, which a read error may explain. The rearrangement uses TRBV4-1 and TRBJ1-1; D is ambiguous. The length of the CDR3 is 13 residues. Germline CDR1 is MGHRA and CDR2 is YSYEKL. The DNA of the CDR3 is TGCGCCAGCAGCCAAGTCGGTGTAGGGCCTAGAAAATTT. Its protein is CASSQVGVGPRKF.

This clonotype was seen repeatedly, ten times or more. The chain links TRBV28 to TRBJ2-2, with D possibly TRBD1 on 5 matching bases. Germline values: CDR1 MDHEN, CDR2 SYDVKM. The CDR3 has 16 residues. V lost 3 bases to trimming and J lost 5 bases, with 16 bases between them. The CDR3 is CASSFIPRAPTGELFF. The DNA for the CDR3 is TGTGCCAGCAGTTTCATTCCCAGGGCCCCGACCGGGGAGCTGTTTTTT.

The table lists this clonotype with many counts. The chain has TRBV29-1 and TRBJ2-3; 11 bases map to TRBD2. The CDR3 is 15 residues long. Germline values: CDR1 SQVTM, CDR2 ANQGSEA. V trimming: 7 bases; J trimming: 2 bases; junction bases outside the gene matches: 8. In DNA form, the CDR3 reads TGCAGCGCAGGGACTAGCGGCTCTTACACAGATACGCAGTATTTT. This translates into CSAGTSGSYTDTQYF.

There are many counts of this clonotype. This chain connects TRBV5-6 to TRBJ2-3; D perhaps matches TRBD1 (5 bases). Germline CDR1 SGHDT, CDR2 YYEEEE. CDR3 length equals 16 residues. V was cut by 3 bases and J by 4 bases, with 18 bases left in between. In DNA, the CDR3 is TGTGCCAGCAGCTCGGTAGCAGGGAAATCGGCAGATACGCAGTATTTT. Translating it yields CASSSVAGKSADTQYF.

This clonotype showed up many times. The chain carries TRBV6-2 or TRBV6-3 and TRBJ1-5, with 9 bases lining up with TRBD1. The V and J ends lost 5 bases and 0 bases, in that order; junction bases with no gene match: 5. The CDR3 runs 16 residues. Germline CDR1 is MNHEY and CDR2 is SVGEGT. The CDR3 reads CASSRPGQGSNQPQHF. DNA for the CDR3: TGTGCCAGCAGTAGACCGGGACAGGGTAGCAATCAGCCCCAGCATTTT.

This clonotype was seen at least ten times. The V call is TRBV27, the J call TRBJ1-1; a weak D match, TRBD1 (5 bases). The V gene lost 7 bases and the J gene lost 5 bases, with 14 bases spanning the gap. The CDR3 contains 13 residues. Germline loops: CDR1 MNHEY, CDR2 SMNVEV (reference sequence). In DNA, the CDR3 is TGTGCCAGCAAATTCAGGGCCGGGACTGAAGCTTTCTTT. Amino acids: CASKFRAGTEAFF.

About this clonotype itself: A much larger clone sits a single nucleotide away, making a read error possible. This chain links TRBV14 with TRBJ2-7; no definite D call. CDR1 is SGHDN and CDR2 is FVKESK in the germline V gene. The CDR3 sequence is 13 residues long. The CDR3, as DNA: TGTTCCAGCAGCCAAGATACGGCCTACGAGCAGTACTTC. As protein: CSSSQDTAYEQYF.

This clonotype was seen ten or more times. The J gene is TRBJ2-1, the V gene TRBV12-3 or TRBV12-4; 7 positions match TRBD1. The CDR3 is 12 amino acids. V dropped 5 bases and J dropped 9; count of bases not matched to a gene: 4. The CDR3 here is CASSPRGSEQFF. CDR3 DNA sequence: TGTGCCAGCAGTCCCAGGGGGAGTGAGCAGTTCTTC.

This clonotype was seen ten or more times. The genes are TRBV12-3 or TRBV12-4 and TRBJ2-6; D not resolved. The V end was cut by 3 bases, the J end by 0 bases, with 6 bases between. This CDR3 has 15 amino acids. CDR3 residues: CASSFRTSGANVLTF. The CDR3 DNA is TGTGCCAGCAGTTTTCGGACCTCTGGGGCCAACGTCCTGACTTTC.

The chain links TRBV5-4 to TRBJ2-3; D may be TRBD1 (5 bases). Germline V CDR1 and CDR2: SGHNT, YYREEE (reference sequence). V was pared by 5 bases and J by 3 bases, with 19 bases between. This CDR3 region has 16 residues. CDR3 residues: CASRPGGRDGTDTQYF. The CDR3, as DNA: TGTGCCAGCAGGCCGGGTGGCAGGGATGGAACAGATACGCAGTATTTT. The whole variable domain, remainder taken from reference TRBV5-4 and TRBJ2-3, is ETGVTQSPTHLIKTRGQQVTLRCSSQSGHNTVSWYQQALGQGPQFIFQYYREEENGRGNFPPRFSGLQFPNYSSELNVNALELDDSALYLCASRPGGRDGTDTQYFGPGTRLTVL.

Many counts were recorded for this clonotype. The chain links TRBV7-2 to TRBJ2-1; the match to TRBD2 covers 8 bases. The CDR3 covers 15 residues. Losses at the gene ends were 5 bases for V and 9 bases for J; bases not matched to a gene: 12. Per germline, CDR1 SGHTA and CDR2 FQGNSA. CDR3 region: CASSLLGLAKGEQFF. CDR3 nucleotides: TGTGCCAGCAGCCTACTCGGACTAGCTAAGGGTGAGCAGTTCTTC.

The chain links TRBV12-5 to TRBJ2-5; 7 nucleotides agree with TRBD2. CDR3 length equals 14 residues. The V gene end was trimmed by 6 bases and the J gene end by 1 base; junction bases not matched to a gene: 5. Germline CDR1 is LGHNT and CDR2 is FRNRAP. CDR3: CASGPWGGQETQYF. In DNA, the CDR3 is TGTGCTAGTGGCCCGTGGGGGGGCCAAGAGACCCAGTACTTC.

This clonotype showed up many times. This chain connects TRBV28 to TRBJ2-7, with D unclear. The CDR3 sequence is 11 residues long. CDR1 is MDHEN, CDR2 SYDVKM, per germline. V lost 4 bases and J lost 4, with 5 bases in between. CDR3: CASSYRYEQYF. The CDR3 nucleotides read TGTGCCAGCAGTTACCGATACGAGCAGTACTTC. Based on the CDR3 plus reference TRBV28 and TRBJ2-7, the full variable domain is DVKVTQSSRYLVKRTGEKVFLECVQDMDHENMFWYRQDPGLGLRLIYFSYDVKMKEKGDIPEGYSVSREKKERFSLILESASTNQTSMYLCASSYRYEQYFGPGTRLTVT.

Many counts were recorded for this clonotype. The rearrangement links TRBV4-3 to TRBJ1-4; tentatively, D is TRBD1 (5 bases). CDR3 length: 14 residues. CDR1 is LGHNA, CDR2 YSLEER, per germline. The ends were cut back, 6 bases at V and 1 base at J, with 9 bases in the middle. The CDR3 loop is CASSPGLTNEKLFF. For the CDR3, the DNA is TGCGCCAGCAGTCCAGGGTTAACTAATGAAAAACTGTTTTTT.

This clonotype appeared a few times. The rearrangement uses TRBV30 and TRBJ1-4, with D unresolved. Germline V lookup: CDR1 GTSNPN, CDR2 SVGIG (reference sequence). The CDR3 has 12 amino acids. Trimming left V 2 bases short and J 2 bases short, with 3 bases between. As DNA, the CDR3 is TGTGCCTGGAGTCTTACTAATGAAAAACTGTTTTTT. Translated: CAWSLTNEKLFF.

A few counts support this clonotype. The chain links TRBV7-2 to TRBJ2-3; the match to TRBD2 covers 7 bases. The CDR3 runs to 12 residues. V trimming: 5 bases; J trimming: 9 bases; junction bases outside the gene matches: 5. The germline V gene encodes CDR1 SGHTA and CDR2 FQGNSA. Here the CDR3 reads CASSRGGGTQYF. The CDR3 coding sequence is TGTGCCAGCAGCCGAGGCGGGGGAACGCAGTATTTT.